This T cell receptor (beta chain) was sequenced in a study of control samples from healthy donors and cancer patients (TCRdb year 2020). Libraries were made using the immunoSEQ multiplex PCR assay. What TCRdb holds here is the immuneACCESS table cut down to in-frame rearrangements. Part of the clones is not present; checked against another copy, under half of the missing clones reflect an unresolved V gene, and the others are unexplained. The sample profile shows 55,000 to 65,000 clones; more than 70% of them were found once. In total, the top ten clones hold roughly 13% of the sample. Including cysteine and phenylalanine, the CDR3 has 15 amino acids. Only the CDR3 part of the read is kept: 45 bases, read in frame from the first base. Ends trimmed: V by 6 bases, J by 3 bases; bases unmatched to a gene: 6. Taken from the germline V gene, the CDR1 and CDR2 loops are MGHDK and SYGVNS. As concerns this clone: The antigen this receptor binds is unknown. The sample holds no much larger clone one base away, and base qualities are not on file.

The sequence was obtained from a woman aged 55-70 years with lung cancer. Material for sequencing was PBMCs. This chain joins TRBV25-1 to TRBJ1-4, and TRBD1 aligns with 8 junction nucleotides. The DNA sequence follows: TGTGCCAGCAGGGAGACAGGGGCTGCTAATGAAAAACTGTTTTTT. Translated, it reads CASRETGAANEKLFF.